Following are 13 T cell receptor beta chains from one sample sequenced in a study of T cell repertoires in cytomegalovirus infection. TCRdb analysed the reads with MiXCR anew, one entry per CDR3 protein. This table has under 200,000 distinct CDR3 sequences, about a tenth appearing once. The source material was PBMCs. The receptor source for this set is a human donor in good health (CMV status not recorded). Some clones in this sample may be carry-over from other donors' samples.

Sample share makes this clonotype medium-sized. V and J are TRBV28 and TRBJ2-1; D gene uncertain. Germline CDR1 MDHEN, CDR2 SYDVKM. The germline V and J ends were trimmed by 5 bases and 6 bases, with 20 bases remaining between them. The CDR3 has 16 residues. CDR3 amino acids: CASSPSSNNEVNEQFF. CDR3 DNA: TGTGCCAGCAGTCCCTCCTCTAACAACGAGGTCAATGAGCAGTTCTTC.

The chain combines TRBV19 with TRBJ1-5, with D unresolved. The CDR3 contains 12 residues. The germline V gene encodes CDR1 LNHDA and CDR2 SQIVND (reference sequence). V was clipped by 1 base and J by 7 bases, with 5 bases between them. CDR3 loop: CASSIGAQPQHF. The CDR3 DNA follows: TGTGCCAGTAGTATAGGGGCCCAGCCCCAGCATTTT. The full variable domain, completed using reference TRBV19 and TRBJ1-5, is DGGITQSPKYLFRKEGQNVTLSCEQNLNHDAMYWYRQDPGQGLRLIYYSQIVNDFQKGDIAEGYSVSREKKESFPLTVTSAQKNPTAFYLCASSIGAQPQHFGDGTRLSIL.

This clonotype was counted between two and nine times. V usage is TRBV28 and J usage is TRBJ2-4; TRBD2 might be the D (6 bases). Looked up from germline, CDR1 is MDHEN and CDR2 is SYDVKM. The CDR3 length is 15 residues. V lost 10 bases and J lost 0, with 16 bases in between. The DNA of the CDR3 is TGTGCCACGTCAATCGGGGGACTAGCCAAAAACATTCAGTACTTC. Protein sequence: CATSIGGLAKNIQYF.

The V call is TRBV20-1, the J call TRBJ1-1; no clear D gene. With 6 bases removed from V and 9 bases from J, the gap between germline ends came to 11 bases. This CDR3 is 10 amino acids long. CDR1 and CDR2 from the germline V gene are DFQATT and SNEGSKA (reference sequence). The CDR3, as DNA: TGCAGTGCAGAACGGGATAAAGCTTTCTTT. It yields the protein CSAERDKAFF.

In its sample, this clonotype was seen many times. V and J are TRBV7-2 and TRBJ2-7; D may be TRBD2 (5 bases). Germline-derived CDR1 and CDR2 are SGHTA and FQGNSA. The CDR3 has 16 residues. Trimming stripped 2 bases from V and 2 bases from J, with 16 bases between. In DNA, the CDR3 is TGTGCCAGCAGCTTAATTGGGAGCGGATTTCCCTACGAGCAGTACTTC. It encodes CASSLIGSGFPYEQYF. Drawing the rest from reference TRBV7-2 and TRBJ2-7, the complete variable domain is GAGVSQSPSNKVTEKGKDVELRCDPISGHTALYWYRQSLGQGLEFLIYFQGNSAPDKSGLPSDRFSAERTGGSVSTLTIQRTQQEDSAVYLCASSLIGSGFPYEQYFGPGTRLTVT.

In its sample, this clonotype was seen a few times. The rearrangement joins TRBV19 to TRBJ1-5; unclear D gene. V lost 10 bases and J 12 bases, leaving 16 bases between the germline ends. Germline CDR1 LNHDA, CDR2 SQIVND (reference sequence). This CDR3 spans 11 amino acids. The CDR3 DNA reads as TGTGCCACCAAGGAGAGTACCATCCAGCATTTT. This encodes CATKESTIQHF.

The CDR3 sequence: CSAPEDSNVYEQYF. The CDR3 DNA follows: TGCAGTGCTCCTGAAGACTCCAACGTCTACGAGCAGTACTTC. The genes are TRBV20-1 and TRBJ2-7; D call uncertain. This CDR3 spans 14 amino acids. Per the germline V gene, CDR1 is DFQATT and CDR2 is SNEGSKA (reference sequence). V was cut by 5 bases and J by 3 bases, with 17 bases left in between.

There are many counts of this clonotype. The rearrangement links TRBV20-1 to TRBJ1-1; D perhaps matches TRBD1 (5 bases). CDR1 is DFQATT and CDR2 is SNEGSKA in the germline V gene (reference sequence). Trimming left V 3 bases short and J 1 base short, with 12 bases between. The CDR3 has 14 amino acids. This chain's CDR3 is CSASAGAGNTEAFF. In DNA, the CDR3 is TGCAGTGCTAGTGCCGGGGCAGGGAACACTGAAGCTTTCTTT.

This clonotype showed up just a few times. This chain connects TRBV28 to TRBJ2-1, with D perhaps matching TRBD1 or TRBD2 (6 bases each). The V end lost 7 bases, the J end lost 1 base, and 11 bases lay between the germline ends. This CDR3 comprises 14 residues. Germline V lookup: CDR1 MDHEN, CDR2 SYDVKM. The CDR3 here is CASKTGASYNEQFF. CDR3 DNA sequence: TGTGCCAGCAAGACGGGGGCGTCCTACAATGAGCAGTTCTTC.

The J gene is TRBJ2-1, the V gene TRBV7-9, with TRBD1 matching 9 bases. CDR3 length equals 15 residues. Per the germline V gene, CDR1 is SEHNR and CDR2 is FQNEAQ (reference sequence). Trimming cost V 1 base and J 7 bases; bases outside gene matches: 5. CDR3 DNA sequence: TGTGCCAGCAGCTTAGGGACAGGGGTGGAGAATGAGCAGTTCTTC. Its translation: CASSLGTGVENEQFF.

The rearrangement links TRBV5-4 to TRBJ2-1; 7 bases fit TRBD2. V shed 0 bases, J shed 8 bases, and the junction held 8 bases outside the gene matches. The CDR3 sequence is 15 residues long. Germline V lookup: CDR1 SGHNT, CDR2 YYREEE (reference sequence). CDR3 in amino acids: CASSLGGGGGYEQFF. CDR3 DNA sequence: TGTGCCAGCAGCTTGGGGGGGGGGGGTGGGTATGAGCAGTTCTTC.

The rearrangement links TRBV19 to TRBJ1-1; D is perhaps TRBD1 (6 bases). The V end lost 7 bases, the J end lost 3 bases, and 12 bases lay between the germline ends. CDR3 size: 13 residues. Germline CDR1 is LNHDA and CDR2 is SQIVND (reference sequence). The CDR3 loop reads CASNTGSHTEAFF. The DNA of the CDR3 is TGTGCCAGTAATACAGGGTCCCACACTGAAGCTTTCTTT.

This clonotype occurred many times. This chain uses TRBV7-2 with TRBJ1-2, with a weak D call TRBD1 (6 bases). The CDR3 loop spans 11 amino acids. With 5 bases removed from V and 8 bases from J, the gap between germline ends came to 9 bases. CDR1 SGHTA and CDR2 FQGNSA come from the germline V gene. In nucleotides, the CDR3 is TGTGCCAGCAGCCGAGGGGGGGGCTACACCTTC. This gives the protein CASSRGGGYTF.